This T cell receptor (beta chain) was recovered during a study of cytomegalovirus exposure and HLA in healthy donors. In the study overall: The study placed 80% to 90% of its 398 genotyped donors in the Caucasian-associated ancestry cluster. Overall study findings and caveats: The sole available immune exposure information was CMV serostatus. In a later analysis, V- and J-gene trimming of beta chains associated with a DCLRE1C missense variant, replicated independently. Most TCR beta V segments were productive about 90% or about 30% of the time in an earlier analysis.

Regarding this clone: The antigen is undetermined.

This CDR3 has 13 amino acids. Trimming shortened V by 5 bases and J by 1 base, and 9 bases separated the two germline ends. CDR1 and CDR2 (germline): SGHRS, YFSETQ. The PCR employed 60 Vbeta primers together with 13 Jbeta primers. The protocol was immunoSEQ multiplex PCR, while the TCRdb copy is restricted to in-frame clones and leaves out a portion. Seen in this sample are about 52,000 clones; the ten most common clones hold 9% to 15%. What was sequenced was PBMCs. The source is a woman in her fifties or sixties in good health and CMV-seropositive. This chain links TRBV5-1 with TRBJ1-1; possibly TRBD1 for D (5 bases). CDR3 protein: CASRPRENTEAFF. The CDR3 DNA reads as TGCGCCAGCAGACCCAGGGAGAACACTGAAGCTTTCTTT.